What follows are 17 T cell receptor beta chains derived from one specimen sequenced in a study of blood T cell repertoires in COVID-19. TCRdb's copy holds only in-frame clones and misses some; the assay was immunoSEQ multiplex PCR. Here the sample spans about 270,000 clones, about 91% being singletons. The material sequenced was PBMCs or T cells enriched from blood (not recorded which). The receptors originated from a man in his forties who had been exposed to COVID-19.

For this clone: Other nucleotide sequences in the sample specify the same CDR3. The chain employs TRBV28 and TRBJ1-2; D gene uncertain. V was shortened by 3 bases and J by 5 bases, with 7 bases between the two germline ends. CDR3 length equals 12 residues. Germline CDR1 is MDHEN and CDR2 is SYDVKM. Here the CDR3 reads CASSLGSYGYTF. The CDR3, as DNA: TGTGCCAGCAGTTTGGGGAGTTATGGCTACACCTTC.

This clone was recorded only once. CDR3 DNA: TGTGCCAGCAGTGAAGCTAGTAACAATGAGCAGTTCTTC. This encodes CASSEASNNEQFF. This chain joins TRBV2 and TRBJ2-1; D gene ambiguous. CDR1 and CDR2 from the germline V gene are SNHLY and FYNNEI. The V end was cut by 0 bases, the J end by 5 bases, with 5 bases between. The CDR3 is 13 amino acids. Full variable domain (rest looked up from reference TRBV2 and TRBJ2-1): EPEVTQTPSHQVTQMGQEVILRCVPISNHLYFYWYRQILGQKVEFLVSFYNNEISEKSEIFDDQFSVERPDGSNFTLKIRSTKLEDSAMYFCASSEASNNEQFFGPGTRLTVL.

Only one count was recorded for this clone. The chain employs TRBV10-3 and TRBJ1-1; 7 bases fit TRBD1. V shed 2 bases and J 1 base; nucleotides not matched to a gene: 10. This CDR3 has 17 amino acids. The germline gives CDR1 ENHRY, CDR2 SYGVKD. CDR3 nucleotide sequence: TGTGCCATCAGTGAGGGAGACCTCAGGGGGAGGAACACTGAAGCTTTCTTT. Residues: CAISEGDLRGRNTEAFF.

The gene calls are TRBV21-1 and TRBJ2-3; TRBD2 was called by the table and not checked on the DNA. TRBV21-1 has pseudogene status. The CDR3 spans 12 residues. The CDR3 loop reads CASIQRRGKQYF. The CDR3, as DNA: TGTGCCAGCATCCAACGACGGGGGAAGCAGTATTTT.

This clone was detected once. The chain carries TRBV30 and TRBJ2-3, with 11 nucleotides matching TRBD2. Trimming removed 8 bases from V and 4 bases from J; junction bases left unmatched: 5. The CDR3 sequence is 13 residues long. Looked up from germline, CDR1 is GTSNPN and CDR2 is SVGIG (reference sequence). CDR3: CARLAGGSDTQYF. As DNA, the CDR3 is TGTGCCAGGCTAGCGGGGGGCTCAGATACGCAGTATTTT.

This chain uses TRBV7-9 with TRBJ2-1; 9 bases fit TRBD1. This CDR3 has 16 amino acids. The germline gives CDR1 SEHNR, CDR2 FQNEAQ (reference sequence). J gave up 3 bases and V 5 bases, and 8 bases lay outside the gene matches. Here the CDR3 reads CASSRTTTGGYNEQFF. CDR3 nucleotides: TGTGCCAGCAGCCGAACGACGACAGGGGGCTACAATGAGCAGTTCTTC.

CDR3 loop: CASSFMGGSNQPQHF. The CDR3, as DNA: TGTGCCAGCAGTTTCATGGGGGGTAGCAATCAGCCCCAGCATTTT. The chain links TRBV28 to TRBJ1-5; maybe TRBD1 (5 bases). Trimming stripped 3 bases from V and 0 bases from J, with 9 bases between. Germline V gives CDR1 MDHEN, CDR2 SYDVKM. CDR3 size: 15 residues.

A note on this clone: The sample contains more than one DNA sequence encoding this CDR3. The chain uses TRBV7-2 and TRBJ2-5; perhaps TRBD1 as D (5 bases). The CDR3 sequence is 12 residues long. Trimming took 5 bases from V and 3 from J, leaving 7 bases between them. Germline CDR1 SGHTA, CDR2 FQGNSA. The CDR3 reads CASSLTEETQYF. As DNA, the CDR3 is TGTGCCAGCAGCCTGACAGAAGAGACCCAGTACTTC.

The rearrangement links TRBV5-5 to TRBJ2-7; 9 positions agree with TRBD2. The CDR3 length is 17 residues. V lost 4 bases to trimming and J lost 1 base; unmatched junction nucleotides: 12. Germline CDR1 is SGHKS and CDR2 is YYEKEE (reference sequence). In DNA, the CDR3 is TGTGCCAGCAGCCCGGATAGGTCCAGCGGGAGGTCCTACGAGCAGTACTTC. As protein: CASSPDRSSGRSYEQYF. The variable domain in full, with the rest retrieved from reference TRBV5-5 and TRBJ2-7, is DAGVTQSPTHLIKTRGQQVTLRCSPISGHKSVSWYQQVLGQGPQFIFQYYEKEERGRGNFPDRFSARQFPNYSSELNVNALLLGDSALYLCASSPDRSSGRSYEQYFGPGTRLTVT.

J is TRBJ2-5 and V is TRBV12-3 or TRBV12-4; TRBD1 aligns across 7 bases. The CDR3 totals 13 residues. V trimming: 5 bases; J trimming: 4 bases; junction bases outside the gene matches: 4. Written as DNA, the CDR3 is TGTGCCAGCAGTCCACGACAGGGAGAGACCCAGTACTTC. Protein sequence: CASSPRQGETQYF.

The gene calls are TRBV11-3 and TRBJ1-4; maybe TRBD1 (6 bases). CDR1 and CDR2 (germline): SGHNT, YENEEA. CDR3 size: 16 residues. Trimming pared 5 bases from V and 7 bases from J, leaving 20 bases between. CDR3 in DNA: TGTGCCAGCAGCGACCCACCGACAGGTTTGGGTGAAAAACTGTTTTTT. This sequence encodes CASSDPPTGLGEKLFF.

The chain recombines TRBV5-1 with TRBJ2-7; 10 bases align to TRBD1. The germline V gene encodes CDR1 SGHRS and CDR2 YFSETQ. This CDR3 has 17 amino acids. With 4 bases clipped from V and 2 bases from J, the junction kept 12 bases outside the gene matches. The CDR3 DNA reads TGCGCCAGCAGCCCATACAGTGGGGACAGGGGTCCCTACGAGCAGTACTTC. Its translation is CASSPYSGDRGPYEQYF.

The chain links TRBV15 to TRBJ2-1; 8 bases match TRBD2. Losses at the gene ends were 1 base for V and 4 bases for J; bases not matched to a gene: 9. Germline CDR1 and CDR2: LNHNV and YYDKDF (reference sequence). This CDR3 contains 17 residues. The CDR3 here is CATSRGKLAALYNEQFF. CDR3 DNA sequence: TGTGCCACCAGCAGAGGAAAACTAGCGGCGTTATACAATGAGCAGTTCTTC.

The chain joins TRBV3-1 (or the pseudogene TRBV3-2) to TRBJ2-2, with D possibly TRBD1 on 5 matching bases. This CDR3 is 14 amino acids long. In germline, CDR1 is LGHDT, CDR2 YNNKEL (reference sequence). Trimming removed 1 base from V and 6 bases from J, with 9 bases in between. This CDR3 reads CASSQGTIAGELFF. The CDR3 coding sequence is TGTGCCAGCAGCCAAGGGACAATCGCCGGGGAGCTGTTTTTT.

The rearrangement uses TRBV28 and TRBJ1-2; 7 bases map to TRBD1. The V gene's germline CDR1 is MDHEN and CDR2 SYDVKM. After removal of 5 bases from V and 5 bases from J, the junction contained 8 bases not matched to a gene. This CDR3 is built from 14 residues. CDR3 nucleotide sequence: TGTGCCAGCAGTCTATCGACAGGGTGGTATGGCTACACCTTC. Its translation is CASSLSTGWYGYTF.

V and J are TRBV5-1 and TRBJ2-7, with D perhaps TRBD2 (5 bases). The germline V gene has CDR1 SGHRS and CDR2 YFSETQ. V was pared by 0 bases and J by 5 bases, with 12 bases between. There are 14 residues in the CDR3. CDR3 amino acids: CASSLGTAGHEQYF. The DNA for the CDR3 is TGCGCCAGCAGCTTGGGGACGGCGGGCCACGAGCAGTACTTC.

The gene calls are TRBV29-1 and TRBJ2-3, with 7 bases aligning to TRBD1. J lost 3 bases, V lost 4 bases, and 10 bases had no gene match. Looked up from germline, CDR1 is SQVTM and CDR2 is ANQGSEA. CDR3 length: 15 amino acids. CDR3 DNA: TGCAGCGTTGCGGACAGGTCCTTGGAGACAGATACGCAGTATTTT. Translating it yields CSVADRSLETDTQYF.